The next 4 T cell receptor beta chains were all read from a single sample in a study of early T cells in non-severe SARS-CoV-2 infection. TCRdb reprocessed the 5' RACE reads with MiXCR, giving one entry per CDR3 protein. The sample holds fewer than 30,000 distinct CDR3 sequences, less than 6.5% seen once. Sequences were obtained from whole blood. These receptors were taken from an adult who was a healthcare worker with PCR-confirmed SARS-CoV-2 infection or an uninfected control (not recorded which).

The chain joins TRBV7-9 to TRBJ1-1; 10 bases agree with TRBD1. This CDR3 has 15 amino acids. V lost 1 base to trimming and J lost 1 base; unmatched junction nucleotides: 0. CDR1 and CDR2 (germline): SEHNR, FQNEAQ (reference sequence). CDR3 sequence reads: CASSLGTGGNTEAFF. For the CDR3, the DNA is TGTGCCAGCAGCTTAGGGACAGGGGGGAACACTGAAGCTTTCTTT.

This clonotype was counted ten times or more. The J gene is TRBJ2-4, the V gene TRBV7-8, with D maybe TRBD2 (7 bases). This CDR3 is 15 amino acids long. V lost 8 bases and J 6 bases, leaving 20 bases between the germline ends. Germline V gene data show CDR1 as SGHVS and CDR2 as FQNEAQ. The CDR3 DNA follows: TGTGCCAGCGACCGGGGGGCCCAACGGGGAAACATTCAGTACTTC. Its translation: CASDRGAQRGNIQYF.

Many counts were recorded for this clonotype. The chain uses TRBV6-5 and TRBJ2-3; 7 positions agree with TRBD2. The ends lost 5 bases at V and 4 bases at J; junction bases unmatched: 6. Germline assignment: CDR1 MNHEY and CDR2 SVGAGI. The CDR3 sequence is 14 residues long. The CDR3 bases are TGTGCCAGCAGTCCGAGGACTAGTCCAGATACGCAGTATTTT. It specifies CASSPRTSPDTQYF.

This clonotype has a count of ten or more. The V and J genes are TRBV2 and TRBJ1-5; a weak D match, TRBD1 (5 bases). Trimming cost V 7 bases and J 2 bases, with 15 bases left between them. Per germline, CDR1 SNHLY and CDR2 FYNNEI. This CDR3 spans 15 amino acids. Here the CDR3 reads CASTLRVAGNQPQHF. Written as DNA, the CDR3 is TGTGCCAGCACCCTCAGGGTGGCAGGCAATCAGCCCCAGCATTTT.